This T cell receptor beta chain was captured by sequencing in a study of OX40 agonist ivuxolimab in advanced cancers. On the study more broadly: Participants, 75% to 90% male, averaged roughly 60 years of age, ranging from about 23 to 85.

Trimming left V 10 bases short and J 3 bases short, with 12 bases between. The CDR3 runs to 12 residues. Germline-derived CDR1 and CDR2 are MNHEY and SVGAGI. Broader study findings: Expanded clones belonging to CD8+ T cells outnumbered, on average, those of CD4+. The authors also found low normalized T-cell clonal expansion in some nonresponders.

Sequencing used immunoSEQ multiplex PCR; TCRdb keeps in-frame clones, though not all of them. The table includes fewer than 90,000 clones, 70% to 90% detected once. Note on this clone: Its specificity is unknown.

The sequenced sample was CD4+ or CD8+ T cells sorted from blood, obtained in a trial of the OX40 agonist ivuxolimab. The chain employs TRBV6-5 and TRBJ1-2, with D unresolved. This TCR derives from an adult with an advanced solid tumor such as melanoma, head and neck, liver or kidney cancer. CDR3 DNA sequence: TGTGCCACCGCCCAACCCCACTATGGCTACACCTTC. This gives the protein CATAQPHYGYTF.